This T cell receptor (beta chain) appears in the sequencing data of a study of blood T cell repertoires in COVID-19. On the study more broadly: Samples taken during acute and convalescent COVID-19 were collected in the United States, Italy and Spain. Sources were T cells, B-cell-depleted T cells, or PBMCs; the material itself was cDNA or gDNA.

Authors' methods: Amplification with reference gene primers provided the estimates of nucleated cell counts. Using immunoSEQ multiplex PCR, the repertoire was profiled, and TCRdb retains in-frame clones only, with some absent. The V and J calls and clone size come from that table; D and trimming were worked out from the DNA. This sample carries a few hundred thousand clones, 89% of them seen once, and the ten largest clones take about 6%. CDR3 length equals 14 residues. Germline V gene lookup returns CDR1 SQVTM and CDR2 ANQGSEA. V gave up 4 bases and J gave up 2 bases; unmatched junction bases: 5. The chain recombines TRBV29-1 with TRBJ1-5; 7 bases map to TRBD1. The sequence derives from a man in his late teens or twenties who had recovered from COVID-19. What was sequenced was peripheral blood. The CDR3, as DNA: TGCAGCGTTGGACAGGGCCGAGGCAATCAGCCCCAGCATTTT. Its protein product is CSVGQGRGNQPQHF.